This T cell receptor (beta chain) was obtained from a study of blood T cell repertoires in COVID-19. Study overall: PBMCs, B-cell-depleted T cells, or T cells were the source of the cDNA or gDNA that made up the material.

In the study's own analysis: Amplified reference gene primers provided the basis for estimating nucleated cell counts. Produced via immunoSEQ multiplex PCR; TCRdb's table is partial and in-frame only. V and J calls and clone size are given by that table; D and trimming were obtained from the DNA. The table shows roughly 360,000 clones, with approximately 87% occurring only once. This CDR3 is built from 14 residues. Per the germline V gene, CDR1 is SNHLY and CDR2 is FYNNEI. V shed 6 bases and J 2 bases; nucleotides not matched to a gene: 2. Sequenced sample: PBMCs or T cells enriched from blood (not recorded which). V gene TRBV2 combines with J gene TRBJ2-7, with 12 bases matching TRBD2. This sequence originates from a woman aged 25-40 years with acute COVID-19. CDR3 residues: CASSRLAGAYEQYF. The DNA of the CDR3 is TGTGCCAGCAGCCGACTAGCGGGGGCCTACGAGCAGTACTTC. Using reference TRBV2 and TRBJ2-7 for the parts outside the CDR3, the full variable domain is EPEVTQTPSHQVTQMGQEVILRCVPISNHLYFYWYRQILGQKVEFLVSFYNNEISEKSEIFDDQFSVERPDGSNFTLKIRSTKLEDSAMYFCASSRLAGAYEQYFGPGTRLTVT.